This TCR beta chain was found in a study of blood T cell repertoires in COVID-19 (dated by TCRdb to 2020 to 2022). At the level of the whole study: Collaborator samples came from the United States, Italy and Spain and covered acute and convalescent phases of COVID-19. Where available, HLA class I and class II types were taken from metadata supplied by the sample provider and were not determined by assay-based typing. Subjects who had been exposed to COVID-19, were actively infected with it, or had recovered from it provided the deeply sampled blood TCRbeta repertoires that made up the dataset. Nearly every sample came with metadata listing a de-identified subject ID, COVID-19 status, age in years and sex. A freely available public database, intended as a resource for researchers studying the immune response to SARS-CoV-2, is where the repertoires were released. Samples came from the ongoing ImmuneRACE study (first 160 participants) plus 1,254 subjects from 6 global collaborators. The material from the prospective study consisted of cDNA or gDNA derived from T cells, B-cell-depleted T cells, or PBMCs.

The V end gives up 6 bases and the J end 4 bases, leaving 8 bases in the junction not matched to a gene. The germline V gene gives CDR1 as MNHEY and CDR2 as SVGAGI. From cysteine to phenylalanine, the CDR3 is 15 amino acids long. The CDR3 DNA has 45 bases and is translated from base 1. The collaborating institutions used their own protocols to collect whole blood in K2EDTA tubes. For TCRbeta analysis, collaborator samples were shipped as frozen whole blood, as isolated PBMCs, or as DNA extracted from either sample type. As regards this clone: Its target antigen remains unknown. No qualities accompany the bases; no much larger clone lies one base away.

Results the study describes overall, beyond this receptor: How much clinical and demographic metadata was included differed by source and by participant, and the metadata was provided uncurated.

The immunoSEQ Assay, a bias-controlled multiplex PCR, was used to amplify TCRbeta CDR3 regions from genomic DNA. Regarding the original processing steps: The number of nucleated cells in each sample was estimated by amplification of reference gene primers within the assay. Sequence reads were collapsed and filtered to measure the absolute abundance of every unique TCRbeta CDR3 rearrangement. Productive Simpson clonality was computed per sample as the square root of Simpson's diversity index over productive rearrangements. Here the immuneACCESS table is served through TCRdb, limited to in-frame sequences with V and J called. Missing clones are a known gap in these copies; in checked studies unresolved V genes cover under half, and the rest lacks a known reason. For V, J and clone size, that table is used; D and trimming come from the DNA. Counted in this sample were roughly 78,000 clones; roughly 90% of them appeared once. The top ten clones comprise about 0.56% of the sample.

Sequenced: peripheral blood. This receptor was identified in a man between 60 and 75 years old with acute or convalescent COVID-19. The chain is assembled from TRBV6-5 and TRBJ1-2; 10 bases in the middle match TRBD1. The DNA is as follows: TGTGCCAGCAGCCGAACGGGACAGGGGACCTATGGCTACACCTTC. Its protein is CASSRTGQGTYGYTF.